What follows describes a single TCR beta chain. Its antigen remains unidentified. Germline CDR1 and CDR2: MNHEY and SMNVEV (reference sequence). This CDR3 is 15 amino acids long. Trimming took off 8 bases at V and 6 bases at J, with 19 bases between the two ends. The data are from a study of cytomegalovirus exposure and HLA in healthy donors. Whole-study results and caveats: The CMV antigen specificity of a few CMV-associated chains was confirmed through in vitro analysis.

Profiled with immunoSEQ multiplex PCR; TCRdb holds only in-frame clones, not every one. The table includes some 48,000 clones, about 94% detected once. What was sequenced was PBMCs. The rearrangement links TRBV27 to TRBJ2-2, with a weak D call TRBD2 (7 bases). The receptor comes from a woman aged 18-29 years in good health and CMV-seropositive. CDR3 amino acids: CASGGGEGLPGELFF. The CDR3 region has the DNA TGTGCCAGCGGGGGCGGGGAGGGCCTTCCCGGGGAGCTGTTTTTT.